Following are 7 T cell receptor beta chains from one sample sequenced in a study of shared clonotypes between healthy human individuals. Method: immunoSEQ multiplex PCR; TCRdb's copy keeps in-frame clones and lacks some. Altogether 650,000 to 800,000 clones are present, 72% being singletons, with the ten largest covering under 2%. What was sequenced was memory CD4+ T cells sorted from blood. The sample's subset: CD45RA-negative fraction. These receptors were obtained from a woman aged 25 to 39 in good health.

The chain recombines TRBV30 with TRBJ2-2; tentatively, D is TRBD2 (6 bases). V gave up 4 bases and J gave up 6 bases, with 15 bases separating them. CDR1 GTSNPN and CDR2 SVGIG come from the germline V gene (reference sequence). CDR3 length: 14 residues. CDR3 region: CAWIGASAAGELFF. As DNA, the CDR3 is TGTGCCTGGATTGGCGCTAGCGCCGCCGGGGAGCTGTTTTTT. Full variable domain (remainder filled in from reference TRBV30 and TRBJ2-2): SQTIHQWPATLVQPVGSPLSLECTVEGTSNPNLYWYRQAAGRGLQLLFYSVGIGQISSEVPQNLSASRPQDRQFILSSKKLLLSDSGFYLCAWIGASAAGELFFGEGSRLTVL.

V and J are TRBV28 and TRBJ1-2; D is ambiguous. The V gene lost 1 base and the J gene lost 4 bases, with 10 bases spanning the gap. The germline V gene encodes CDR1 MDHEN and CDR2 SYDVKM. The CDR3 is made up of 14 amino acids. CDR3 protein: CASSLSRSAYGYTF. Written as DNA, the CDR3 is TGTGCCAGCAGTTTATCCCGCTCAGCCTATGGCTACACCTTC.

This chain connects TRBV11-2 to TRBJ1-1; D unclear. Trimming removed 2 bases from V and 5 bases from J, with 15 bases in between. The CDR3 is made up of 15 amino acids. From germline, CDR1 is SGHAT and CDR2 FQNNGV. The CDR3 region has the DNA TGTGCCAGCAGCTTACTCGTAAGTTATAGGACTGAAGCTTTCTTT. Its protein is CASSLLVSYRTEAFF.

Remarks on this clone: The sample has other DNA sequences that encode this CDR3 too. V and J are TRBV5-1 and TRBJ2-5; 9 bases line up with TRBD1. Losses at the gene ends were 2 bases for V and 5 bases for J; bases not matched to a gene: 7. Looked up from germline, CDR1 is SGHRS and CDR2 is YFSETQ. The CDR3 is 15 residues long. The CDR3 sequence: CASSLGDRDTETQYF. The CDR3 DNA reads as TGCGCCAGCAGCTTAGGGGACAGGGACACGGAGACCCAGTACTTC.

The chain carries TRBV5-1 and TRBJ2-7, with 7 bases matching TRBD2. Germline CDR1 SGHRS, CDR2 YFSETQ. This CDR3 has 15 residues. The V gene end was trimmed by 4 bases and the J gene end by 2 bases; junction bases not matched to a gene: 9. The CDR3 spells CASSERTAGAYEQYF. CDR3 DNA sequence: TGCGCCAGCAGCGAGAGGACCGCGGGAGCCTACGAGCAGTACTTC.

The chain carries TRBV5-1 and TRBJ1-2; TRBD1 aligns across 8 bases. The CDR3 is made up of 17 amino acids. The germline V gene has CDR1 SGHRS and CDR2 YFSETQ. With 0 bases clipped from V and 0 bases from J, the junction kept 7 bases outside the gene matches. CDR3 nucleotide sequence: TGCGCCAGCAGCTTGGGCCCAGGGGGCGCAGCTAACTATGGCTACACCTTC. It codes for CASSLGPGGAANYGYTF.

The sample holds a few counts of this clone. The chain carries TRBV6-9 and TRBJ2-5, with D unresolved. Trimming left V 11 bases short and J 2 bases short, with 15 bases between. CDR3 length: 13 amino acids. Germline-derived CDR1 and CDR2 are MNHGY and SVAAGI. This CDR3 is CAGLFPAQETQYF. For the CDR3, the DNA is TGTGCCGGCCTCTTCCCGGCACAAGAGACCCAGTACTTC.